Below, 27 T cell receptor beta chains from the same sample are listed, as sequenced in a study of a mutant IDH1 vaccine in newly diagnosed glioma. The protocol was immunoSEQ multiplex PCR, while the TCRdb copy is restricted to in-frame clones and leaves out a portion. The sample consists of about 66,000 clones, approximately 86% of them appearing once. Time point specified: baseline, week 1 (first vaccination visit). Stated treatment: pre-vaccination baseline after standard-of-care therapy. The sequenced sample was PBMCs, obtained from a glioma patient treated with radiotherapy, temozolomide or both. All receptors derive from a man between 25 and 39 years old with glioma.

The chain employs TRBV7-9 and TRBJ1-1; 8 positions match TRBD1. CDR1 is SEHNR, CDR2 FQNEAQ, per germline (reference sequence). The J segment lost 4 bases and the V segment lost 1 base, leaving 2 bases of the junction unmatched. The CDR3 runs 14 residues. The CDR3 loop reads CASSLDRGVTEAFF. The CDR3 bases are TGTGCCAGCAGCTTAGACAGGGGGGTCACTGAAGCTTTCTTT.

This sequence joins TRBV14 and TRBJ1-4; D is ambiguous. The CDR3 has 15 amino acids. The V end lost 1 base, the J end lost 0 bases, and 6 bases lay between the germline ends. CDR1 is SGHDN and CDR2 is FVKESK in the germline V gene. The DNA of the CDR3 is TGTGCCAGCAGCCAAGTTGGAACAACTAATGAAAAACTGTTTTTT. It yields the protein CASSQVGTTNEKLFF.

This sequence joins TRBV30 and TRBJ2-5; no clear D gene. Germline V CDR1 and CDR2: GTSNPN, SVGIG (reference sequence). The germline V and J ends were trimmed by 1 base and 4 bases, with 10 bases remaining between them. The CDR3 is 13 residues long. CDR3 coding DNA: TGTGCCTGGAGTGACGAGGTTGGAGAGACCCAGTACTTC. The encoded protein is CAWSDEVGETQYF.

A single count supports this clone. The chain joins TRBV7-9 to TRBJ2-7; D ambiguous. CDR3 length equals 11 residues. In germline, CDR1 is SEHNR, CDR2 FQNEAQ (reference sequence). Trimming took 5 bases from V and 3 from J, leaving 5 bases between them. CDR3 bases: TGTGCCAGCAGCGTCCTCTACGAGCAGTACTTC. Protein product: CASSVLYEQYF.

V usage is TRBV7-7 and J usage is TRBJ2-5, with D uncertain. The CDR3 extends over 15 amino acids. Germline assignment: CDR1 SSHAT and CDR2 FNYEAQ (reference sequence). V was clipped by 2 bases and J by 2 bases, with 12 bases between them. The CDR3 region is CASSLISNSQETQYF. In nucleotides, the CDR3 is TGTGCCAGCAGCTTAATAAGTAACAGTCAAGAGACCCAGTACTTC.

The V call is TRBV5-6, the J call TRBJ2-6; the match to TRBD1 covers 12 bases. The V gene end was trimmed by 4 bases and the J gene end by 3 bases; junction bases not matched to a gene: 5. The CDR3 spans 17 residues. CDR1 SGHDT and CDR2 YYEEEE come from the germline V gene. As DNA, the CDR3 is TGTGCCAGCAGCCCCGGGACAGGGGGCTTTGGGGCCAACGTCCTGACTTTC. Translated: CASSPGTGGFGANVLTF.

In nucleotides, the CDR3 is TGCGCCAGCAGCTTGATGGAACCGGGCGGGGAGCTGTTTTTT. Protein: CASSLMEPGGELFF. The chain links TRBV5-1 to TRBJ2-2, with D unclear. The CDR3 is 14 amino acids. V shed 1 base and J shed 7 bases, with 11 bases lying between them. Germline-derived CDR1 and CDR2 are SGHRS and YFSETQ.

This CDR3 reads CAWSPDTNQPQHF. DNA of the CDR3: TGTGCCTGGAGCCCCGACACTAATCAGCCCCAGCATTTT. The V gene is TRBV30, the J gene TRBJ1-5, with no clear D. CDR1 and CDR2 (germline): GTSNPN, SVGIG (reference sequence). V was pared by 3 bases and J by 4 bases, with 10 bases between. The CDR3 is 13 residues long.

The gene calls are TRBV27 and TRBJ2-7; 7 bases line up with TRBD1. Trimming took 6 bases from V and 2 from J; bases not matched to a gene: 10. This CDR3 is 15 amino acids long. Germline CDR1 reads MNHEY; CDR2 reads SMNVEV (reference sequence). Here the CDR3 reads CASRNRTTGPYEQYF. The CDR3 DNA sequence: TGTGCCAGCAGAAATAGGACGACAGGGCCCTACGAGCAGTACTTC.

This clone was seen a single time. The chain joins TRBV19 to TRBJ1-5; no clear D gene. Germline CDR1 is LNHDA and CDR2 is SQIVND (reference sequence). Trimming cost V 5 bases and J 1 base, with 12 bases left between them. The length of the CDR3 is 15 residues. DNA of the CDR3: TGTGCCAGTAGTCCGGGCACATGGAGCAATCAGCCCCAGCATTTT. It translates to CASSPGTWSNQPQHF. Together with reference TRBV19 and TRBJ1-5, the CDR3 gives the full variable domain: DGGITQSPKYLFRKEGQNVTLSCEQNLNHDAMYWYRQDPGQGLRLIYYSQIVNDFQKGDIAEGYSVSREKKESFPLTVTSAQKNPTAFYLCASSPGTWSNQPQHFGDGTRLSIL.

This clone has just a few counts. In nucleotides, the CDR3 is TGTGCCAGTTGGGAAGGGAGCTCTGGGGCCAACGTCCTGACTTTC. Protein sequence: CASWEGSSGANVLTF. The gene calls are TRBV19 and TRBJ2-6, with D perhaps TRBD2 (5 bases). V dropped 8 bases and J dropped 0 bases, with 11 bases sitting between them. The CDR3 is 15 residues long. Germline lookup yields CDR1 LNHDA and CDR2 SQIVND (reference sequence).

The rearrangement links TRBV6-5 to TRBJ1-1, with D unclear. This CDR3 is 11 amino acids long. Germline assignment: CDR1 MNHEY and CDR2 SVGAGI. V lost 6 bases and J 1 base, leaving 3 bases between the germline ends. CDR3 bases: TGTGCCAGCAGCCGGAACACTGAAGCTTTCTTT. Encoded protein: CASSRNTEAFF.

The CDR3 is CASRQGGETQYF. In DNA, the CDR3 is TGTGCCAGCAGGCAGGGGGGAGAGACCCAGTACTTC. The rearrangement joins TRBV28 to TRBJ2-5; TRBD1 might be the D (7 bases). Germline V gives CDR1 MDHEN, CDR2 SYDVKM. Trimming left V 6 bases short and J 4 bases short, with 9 bases between. This CDR3 has 12 amino acids.

This clone was recorded a few times. The CDR3: CASSPVWELGLNTEAFF. CDR3 bases: TGTGCCAGCTCACCCGTTTGGGAATTGGGGCTGAACACTGAAGCTTTCTTT. The rearrangement links TRBV18 to TRBJ1-1; a possible D gene is TRBD1 (5 bases). The CDR3 length is 17 residues. Germline V lookup: CDR1 KGHSH, CDR2 LQKENI. The V end lost 3 bases, the J end lost 0 bases, and 17 bases lay between the germline ends.

The J gene is TRBJ2-3, the V gene TRBV4-1, with D perhaps given as TRBD1 or TRBD2 (5 bases each). This CDR3 has 15 residues. With 1 base removed from V and 6 bases from J, the gap between germline ends came to 14 bases. CDR1 is MGHRA and CDR2 is YSYEKL in the germline V gene. The CDR3 spells CASSQGGFPVDTQYF. Here the CDR3 DNA reads TGCGCCAGCAGCCAAGGGGGGTTTCCGGTCGATACGCAGTATTTT.

The chain joins TRBV5-1 to TRBJ1-5, with a possible D match to TRBD1 (6 bases). This CDR3 comprises 13 residues. CDR1 SGHRS and CDR2 YFSETQ come from the germline V gene. Deletions cut 8 bases from V and 6 bases from J, with 15 bases between. CDR3 amino acids: CASSLTGSQPQHF. CDR3 bases: TGCGCCAGTTCCTTGACAGGCTCTCAGCCCCAGCATTTT. Together with reference TRBV5-1 and TRBJ1-5, the CDR3 gives the full variable domain: KAGVTQTPRYLIKTRGQQVTLSCSPISGHRSVSWYQQTPGQGLQFLFEYFSETQRNKGNFPGRFSGRQFSNSRSEMNVSTLELGDSALYLCASSLTGSQPQHFGDGTRLSIL.

The V and J genes are TRBV7-2 and TRBJ2-5; the match to TRBD2 covers 9 bases. The germline CDR1 and CDR2 sequences are SGHTA and FQGNSA. The CDR3 totals 16 residues. V was clipped by 1 base and J by 3 bases; unmatched bases: 6. The CDR3 sequence: CASSLVVSGGKETQYF. CDR3 DNA: TGTGCCAGCAGCTTAGTGGTTAGCGGGGGAAAAGAGACCCAGTACTTC.

The J gene is TRBJ2-3, the V gene TRBV5-1; no reliable D call. V was cut by 4 bases and J by 9 bases, with 6 bases left in between. The CDR3 runs 10 residues. Germline assignment: CDR1 SGHRS and CDR2 YFSETQ. In DNA form, the CDR3 reads TGCGCCAGCAGCGACGGAACGCAGTATTTT. It translates to CASSDGTQYF.

The rearrangement joins TRBV7-9 to TRBJ1-1, with TRBD1 as a possible D gene (5 bases). V dropped 2 bases and J dropped 0 bases, with 7 bases sitting between them. The CDR3 sequence is 14 residues long. Germline CDR1 is SEHNR and CDR2 is FQNEAQ (reference sequence). In DNA, the CDR3 is TGTGCCAGCAGCTTACAGGGCCTGAACACTGAAGCTTTCTTT. Protein: CASSLQGLNTEAFF.

CDR3 protein: CASRTGTGEISYEQYF. The CDR3 DNA reads TGCGCCAGCAGGACCGGGACAGGAGAAATATCCTACGAGCAGTACTTC. This sequence joins TRBV5-1 and TRBJ2-5; 8 bases match TRBD1. Matching the DNA end better, TRBJ2-7 makes the J call doubtful. CDR1 and CDR2 from the germline V gene are SGHRS and YFSETQ. This CDR3 is 16 amino acids long.

The CDR3 region has the DNA TGTGCCAGCAGCTTCGGTGCCAGGGGCGAGCAGTACTTC. As protein: CASSFGARGEQYF. The chain combines TRBV11-2 with TRBJ2-7; weak D call: TRBD1 (6 bases). V was pared by 3 bases and J by 6 bases, with 12 bases between. The CDR3 is 13 residues long. The germline V gene has CDR1 SGHAT and CDR2 FQNNGV.

A remark on this clone: At one boundary the junction diverges from the germline segment, which might be a read error. The chain combines TRBV13 with TRBJ2-7; either TRBD1 or TRBD2 may fit D (5 bases each). CDR1 and CDR2 from the germline V gene are PRHDT and FYEKMQ (reference sequence). This CDR3 has 15 residues. The CDR3 DNA reads TGTGCCAGCAGCCGACAGAGAGGGGTTTCCTTCGAGCAGTACTTC. Translated: CASSRQRGVSFEQYF.

The chain links TRBV27 to TRBJ2-1; D could derive from TRBD1 or TRBD2 (5 bases each). This CDR3 region has 14 residues. Germline CDR1 MNHEY, CDR2 SMNVEV (reference sequence). Trimming left V 0 bases short and J 10 bases short, with 13 bases between. CDR3 coding DNA: TGTGCCAGCAGTTTATCGGGACCGGCGTGGGAGCAGTTCTTC. It codes for CASSLSGPAWEQFF.

The gene calls are TRBV28 and TRBJ2-7; no clear D. This CDR3 comprises 14 residues. CDR1 and CDR2 from the germline V gene are MDHEN and SYDVKM. V lost 3 bases, J lost 0 bases, and 9 bases lay in between. CDR3 sequence: CASSFPRLSYEQYF. CDR3 nucleotides: TGTGCCAGCAGTTTTCCCCGACTCTCCTACGAGCAGTACTTC.

This chain connects TRBV6-5 to TRBJ2-3; D not certain. This CDR3 is 16 amino acids long. Between the trimmed V and J ends, which lost 4 bases and 6 bases, there was a span of 20 bases. The germline V gene encodes CDR1 MNHEY and CDR2 SVGAGI. CDR3 loop: CASSSRAAGRTDTQYF. DNA for the CDR3: TGTGCCAGCAGTTCTCGTGCGGCCGGGCGAACCGATACGCAGTATTTT.

CDR3 DNA sequence: TGTGCCAGCAGCTTAAACCTGGGGAACACTGAAGCTTTCTTT. This gives the protein CASSLNLGNTEAFF. This chain links TRBV7-9 with TRBJ1-1; D is unresolved. Trimming shortened V by 2 bases and J by 1 base, and 8 bases separated the two germline ends. The CDR3 sequence is 14 residues long. CDR1 SEHNR and CDR2 FQNEAQ come from the germline V gene (reference sequence). The variable domain in full, with the rest retrieved from reference TRBV7-9 and TRBJ1-1, is DTGVSQNPRHKITKRGQNVTFRCDPISEHNRLYWYRQTLGQGPEFLTYFQNEAQLEKSRLLSDRFSAERPKGSFSTLEIQRTEQGDSAMYLCASSLNLGNTEAFFGQGTRLTVV.

This chain links TRBV7-9 with TRBJ2-6; 10 nucleotides agree with TRBD1. CDR3 length equals 19 residues. The germline CDR1 and CDR2 sequences are SEHNR and FQNEAQ (reference sequence). The trim removed 4 bases at V and 0 bases at J, leaving 9 bases unmatched. CDR3 DNA sequence: TGTGCCAGCAGCTCTACAAGGACAGGGGGAGCCTCTGGGGCCAACGTCCTGACTTTC. This codes for CASSSTRTGGASGANVLTF.